This note documents a single T cell receptor beta chain sequence. Its antigen is as yet unknown. These data belong to a study of monozygotic twins with inflammatory bowel disease. TCRdb reprocessed the 5' RACE reads, keeping one entry per CDR3 protein, no DNA. The ten most abundant clones cover about 2.5% of a sample with a few hundred thousand distinct CDR3 sequences. This CDR3 has 18 amino acids. Germline V gene data show CDR1 as DFQATT and CDR2 as SNEGSKA (reference sequence). Overall study results and limits: In the analysis, different T cell subtypes could not be told apart. IBD patients shared fewer clonotypes with others than healthy twins, especially with disease activity. Patient-to-patient differences in immunosuppressive treatment may have added variability to the repertoires.

The TCR was taken from a human donor with ulcerative colitis or Crohn's disease, or a healthy co-twin of an affected twin (not recorded which). The gene calls are TRBV20-1 and TRBJ2-7; TCRdb gives TRBD1 as the D gene, but with no DNA this cannot be confirmed. The sequenced sample was blood. The CDR3 sequence is CSARDLTAAGGNFYEQYF.